A selection of T cell receptor beta chains follows, all from one sample in a study of a mutant IDH1 vaccine in newly diagnosed glioma. The protocol was immunoSEQ multiplex PCR, while the TCRdb copy is restricted to in-frame clones and leaves out a portion. The repertoire holds about 68,000 clones, with 79% as singletons. The sample in question was PBMCs, obtained from a glioma patient treated with radiotherapy, temozolomide or both. The origin of the receptors is a man aged 45-65 years with glioma. CDR3s leave out the opening cysteine and the closing phenylalanine or tryptophan. Some rows mark clone size as missing; the rest say once, few, many or name a class of expanded clone.

clone_size	j_call	v_call	cdr3_aa
NA	TRBJ1-6	TRBV27	ASSFYRLNSPLH
NA	TRBJ1-4	TRBV4-2	ASSQEGAINEKLF
once	TRBJ2-2	TRBV7-2	ASSSRNTGELF
NA	TRBJ2-2	TRBV19	ASSISWQGAGELF
NA	TRBJ1-5	TRBV27	ASSFSGINQPQH
NA	TRBJ2-2	TRBV4-2	ASRPDRPTDTGELF
NA	TRBJ2-6	TRBV29-1	SVEDPKPSGANVLT
once	TRBJ2-2	TRBV21-1	ATYPQGNTGELF
NA	TRBJ2-1	TRBV25-1	ASSAGTGWGNEQF
few	TRBJ2-7	TRBV27	ASTKSPQAGEQY
NA	TRBJ1-5	TRBV27	ASSSDRGSNQPQH
NA	TRBJ1-1	TRBV5-6	ASSLGLQGDTEAF
NA	TRBJ2-7	TRBV29-1	SVEGLEGRPGYEQY
NA	TRBJ2-1	TRBV6-5	ASSTTGGYNEQF
NA	TRBJ2-2	TRBV11-2	ASSLDPDTGELF
NA	TRBJ2-5	TRBV10-3	AISERETQY
NA	TRBJ1-1	TRBV7-2	ASSSNTGRGTEAF
few	TRBJ1-4	TRBV10-3	AISEKAEKLF
NA	TRBJ2-7	TRBV11-2	ASSLDRAGYEQY
NA	TRBJ1-5	TRBV28	ATRSGAINQPQH
NA	TRBJ2-3	TRBV6-1	ASSEQASGTGDTQY
NA	TRBJ2-7	TRBV7-2	ASSSGGVSYEQY
NA	TRBJ2-3	TRBV4-1	ASSPETGTSAVTQY
NA	TRBJ2-5	TRBV7-9	ASSLAGTEETQY
NA	TRBJ1-3	TRBV5-1	ASSLGGISGNTIY
NA	TRBJ2-7	TRBV28	ASRQGLYEQY
NA	TRBJ1-2	TRBV5-6	ASSLRVMGVYGYT
NA	TRBJ1-3	TRBV6-6	ASSRSNTIY
once	TRBJ1-1	TRBV28	ASSVMTQNTEAF